A selection of T cell receptor beta chains follows, all from one sample in a study of blood T cell repertoires in COVID-19. Profiling relied on immunoSEQ multiplex PCR, and the TCRdb table lists in-frame clones only, not all of them. The sample holds more than 250,000 clones; roughly 91% are singletons and the top ten take 1%. The sample comprised peripheral blood. These receptors originate from a man in his fifties or sixties with active or convalescent COVID-19. The CDR3 runs from the conserved cysteine through the conserved F or W.

>TRBV15|TRBJ1-3
CATSGGTGVSSGNTIYF
>TRBV9|TRBJ2-7
CASSVDDRGHEQYF
>TRBV28|TRBJ1-5
CASSWTGGLHF
>TRBV2|TRBJ1-3
CASRTGFSGNTIYF
>TRBV3-1/TRBV3-2|TRBJ2-3
CASSQFPSNADTQYF
>TRBV15|TRBJ2-7
CATSRGSGTYEQYF
>TRBV29-1|TRBJ2-2
CSVLGRGELFF
>TRBV5-1|TRBJ1-4
CASQQGVATNEKLFF
>TRBV19|TRBJ2-2
CASSMRQGGTGELFF
>TRBV2|TRBJ2-7
CASSGYRGREQYF
>TRBV30|TRBJ1-5
CAWSVPWGPHSNQPQHF
>TRBV5-6|TRBJ1-6
CASSYGQGGINSPLHF